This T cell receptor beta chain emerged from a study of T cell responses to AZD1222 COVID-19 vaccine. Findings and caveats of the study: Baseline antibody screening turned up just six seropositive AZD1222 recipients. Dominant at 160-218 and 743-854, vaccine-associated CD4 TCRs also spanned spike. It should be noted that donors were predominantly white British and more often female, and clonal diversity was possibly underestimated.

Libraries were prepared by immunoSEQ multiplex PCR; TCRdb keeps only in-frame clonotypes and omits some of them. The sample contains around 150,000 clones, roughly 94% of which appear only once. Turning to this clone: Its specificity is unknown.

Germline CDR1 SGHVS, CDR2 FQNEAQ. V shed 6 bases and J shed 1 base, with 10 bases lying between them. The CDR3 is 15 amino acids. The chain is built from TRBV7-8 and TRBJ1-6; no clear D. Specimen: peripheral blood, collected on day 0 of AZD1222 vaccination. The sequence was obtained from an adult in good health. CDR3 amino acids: CASSLTHSYNSPLHF. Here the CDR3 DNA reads TGTGCCAGCAGTCTTACCCATTCCTATAATTCACCCCTCCACTTT.